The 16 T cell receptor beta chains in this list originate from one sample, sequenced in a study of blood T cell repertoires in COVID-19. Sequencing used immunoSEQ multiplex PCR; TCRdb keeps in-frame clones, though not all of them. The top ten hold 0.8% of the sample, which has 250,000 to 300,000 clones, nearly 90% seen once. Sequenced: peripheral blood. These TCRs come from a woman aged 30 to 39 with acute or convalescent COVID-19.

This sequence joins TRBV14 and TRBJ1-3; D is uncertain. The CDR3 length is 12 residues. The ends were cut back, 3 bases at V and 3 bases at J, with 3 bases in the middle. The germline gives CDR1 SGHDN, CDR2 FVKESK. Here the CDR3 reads CASSQYGNTIYF. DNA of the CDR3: TGTGCCAGCAGCCAGTATGGAAACACCATATATTTT. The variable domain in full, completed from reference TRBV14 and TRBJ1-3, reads EAGVTQFPSHSVIEKGQTVTLRCDPISGHDNLYWYRRVMGKEIKFLLHFVKESKQDESGMPNNRFLAERTGGTYSTLKVQPAELEDSGVYFCASSQYGNTIYFGEGSWLTVV.

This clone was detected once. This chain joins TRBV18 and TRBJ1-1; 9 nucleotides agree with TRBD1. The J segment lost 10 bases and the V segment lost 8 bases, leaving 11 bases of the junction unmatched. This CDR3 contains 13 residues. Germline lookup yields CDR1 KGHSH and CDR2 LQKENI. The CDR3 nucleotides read TGTGCCAGCGCGGACAGGGGCCAACGTGCAGCTTTCTTT. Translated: CASADRGQRAAFF.

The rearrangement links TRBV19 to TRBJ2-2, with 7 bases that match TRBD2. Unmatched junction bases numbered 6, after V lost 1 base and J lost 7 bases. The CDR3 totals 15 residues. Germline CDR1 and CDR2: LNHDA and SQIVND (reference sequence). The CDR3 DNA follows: TGTGCCAGTAGTATAGCTGGGACTACAGTCGGGGAGCTGTTTTTT. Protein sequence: CASSIAGTTVGELFF.

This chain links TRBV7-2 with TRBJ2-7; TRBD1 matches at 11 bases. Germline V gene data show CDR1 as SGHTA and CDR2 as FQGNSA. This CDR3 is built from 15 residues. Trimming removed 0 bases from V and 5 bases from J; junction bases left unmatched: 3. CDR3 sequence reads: CASSLAGQGANEQYF. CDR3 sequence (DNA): TGTGCCAGCAGCTTAGCTGGACAGGGGGCCAACGAGCAGTACTTC.

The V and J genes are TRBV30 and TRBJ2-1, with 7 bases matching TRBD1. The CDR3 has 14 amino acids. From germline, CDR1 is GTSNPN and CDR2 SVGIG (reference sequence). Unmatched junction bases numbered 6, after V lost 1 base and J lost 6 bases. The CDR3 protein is CAWSAQGLGNEQFF. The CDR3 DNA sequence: TGTGCCTGGAGTGCACAGGGGTTAGGCAATGAGCAGTTCTTC.

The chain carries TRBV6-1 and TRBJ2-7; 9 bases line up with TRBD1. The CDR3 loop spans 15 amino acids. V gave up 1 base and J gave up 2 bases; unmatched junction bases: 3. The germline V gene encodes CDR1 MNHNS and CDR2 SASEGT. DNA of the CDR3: TGTGCCAGCAGTGAAGAGACAGGGGGGGCCTACGAGCAGTACTTC. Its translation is CASSEETGGAYEQYF.

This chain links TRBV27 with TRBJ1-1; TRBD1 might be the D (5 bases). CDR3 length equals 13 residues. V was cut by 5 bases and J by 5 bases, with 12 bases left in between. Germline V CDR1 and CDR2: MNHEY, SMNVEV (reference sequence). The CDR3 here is CASSMGGWTEAFF. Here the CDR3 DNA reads TGTGCCAGCAGTATGGGGGGGTGGACTGAAGCTTTCTTT.

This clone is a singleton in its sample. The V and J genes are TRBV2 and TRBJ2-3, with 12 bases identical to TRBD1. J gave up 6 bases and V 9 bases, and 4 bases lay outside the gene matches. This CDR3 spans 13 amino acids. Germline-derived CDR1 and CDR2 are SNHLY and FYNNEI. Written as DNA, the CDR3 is TGTGCCAGGGGGACAGGGGGCAGGGATACGCAGTATTTT. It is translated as CARGTGGRDTQYF.

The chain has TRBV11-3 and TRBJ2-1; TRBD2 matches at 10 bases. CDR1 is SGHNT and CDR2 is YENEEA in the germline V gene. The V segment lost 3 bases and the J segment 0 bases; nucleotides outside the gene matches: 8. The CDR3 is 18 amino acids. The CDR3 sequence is CASSLGSGRPSSYNEQFF. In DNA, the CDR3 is TGTGCCAGCAGCTTGGGTAGCGGGAGGCCTTCCTCCTACAATGAGCAGTTCTTC.

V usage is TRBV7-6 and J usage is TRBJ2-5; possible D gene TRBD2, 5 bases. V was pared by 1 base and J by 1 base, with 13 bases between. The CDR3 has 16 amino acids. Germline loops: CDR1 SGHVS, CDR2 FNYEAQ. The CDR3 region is CASSLGARAAQETQYF. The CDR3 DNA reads TGTGCCAGCAGCTTAGGAGCGAGGGCGGCCCAAGAGACCCAGTACTTC.

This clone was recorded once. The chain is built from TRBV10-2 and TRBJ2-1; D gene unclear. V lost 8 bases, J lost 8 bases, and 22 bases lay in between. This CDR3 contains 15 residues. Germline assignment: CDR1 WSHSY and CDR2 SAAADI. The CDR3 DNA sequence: TGCGCCAGCCGAGTCGCAGATTGGAGAAACTATGAGCAGTTCTTC. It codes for CASRVADWRNYEQFF.

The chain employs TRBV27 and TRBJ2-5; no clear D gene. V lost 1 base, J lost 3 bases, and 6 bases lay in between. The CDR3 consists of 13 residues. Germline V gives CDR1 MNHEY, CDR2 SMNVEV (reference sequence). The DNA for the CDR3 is TGTGCCAGCAGTTTATACTCCAAAGAGACCCAGTACTTC. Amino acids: CASSLYSKETQYF.

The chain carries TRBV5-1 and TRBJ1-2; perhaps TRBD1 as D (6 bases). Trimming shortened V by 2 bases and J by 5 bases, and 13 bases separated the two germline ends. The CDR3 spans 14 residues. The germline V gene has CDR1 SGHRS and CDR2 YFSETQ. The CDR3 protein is CASSLEGTQYGYTF. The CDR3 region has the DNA TGCGCCAGCAGCTTAGAAGGGACACAGTATGGCTACACCTTC.

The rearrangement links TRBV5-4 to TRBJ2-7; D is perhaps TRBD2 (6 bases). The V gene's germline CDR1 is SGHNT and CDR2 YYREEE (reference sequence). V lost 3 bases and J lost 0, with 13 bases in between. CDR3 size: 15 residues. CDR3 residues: CASSWGVAVSYEQYF. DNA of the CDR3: TGTGCCAGCAGCTGGGGGGTAGCGGTCTCCTACGAGCAGTACTTC.

CDR3 protein: CAWSVRRGIYEQYF. CDR3 nucleotide sequence: TGTGCCTGGAGTGTACGGAGGGGAATCTACGAGCAGTACTTC. This chain uses TRBV30 with TRBJ2-7; maybe TRBD2 (6 bases). CDR3 length: 14 residues. The germline gives CDR1 GTSNPN, CDR2 SVGIG (reference sequence). Trimming cost V 0 bases and J 3 bases, with 12 bases left between them.

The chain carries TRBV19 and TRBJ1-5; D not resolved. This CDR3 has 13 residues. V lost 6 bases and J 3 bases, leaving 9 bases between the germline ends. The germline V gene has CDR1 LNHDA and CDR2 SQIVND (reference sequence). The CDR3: CASREQTNQPQHF. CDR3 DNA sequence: TGTGCCAGTAGAGAACAGACCAATCAGCCCCAGCATTTT.